This TCR beta chain emerged from a study of cytomegalovirus exposure and HLA in healthy donors. Broader study findings: In a later analysis, a missense DCLRE1C variant was linked to TCR beta V- and J-gene trimming.

In regard to this clone: Antigen unknown.

Primers for the PCR totalled 60 Vbeta and 13 Jbeta. Assay: immunoSEQ multiplex PCR; the TCRdb copy retains only in-frame clones and omits some. The data hold some 110,000 clones, with approximately 70% observed a single time. The CDR3 has 15 amino acids. The germline CDR1 and CDR2 sequences are SGHNT and YYREEE (reference sequence). V lost 4 bases and J 3 bases, leaving 14 bases between the germline ends. This chain uses TRBV5-4 with TRBJ2-1; weak D call: TRBD2 (6 bases). Sequencing was done on a sample of PBMCs. The receptor's source is a young man in good health and CMV-seropositive. This CDR3 is CASSGYPAGYNEQFF. CDR3 DNA sequence: TGTGCCAGCAGCGGTTACCCAGCGGGCTACAATGAGCAGTTCTTC.